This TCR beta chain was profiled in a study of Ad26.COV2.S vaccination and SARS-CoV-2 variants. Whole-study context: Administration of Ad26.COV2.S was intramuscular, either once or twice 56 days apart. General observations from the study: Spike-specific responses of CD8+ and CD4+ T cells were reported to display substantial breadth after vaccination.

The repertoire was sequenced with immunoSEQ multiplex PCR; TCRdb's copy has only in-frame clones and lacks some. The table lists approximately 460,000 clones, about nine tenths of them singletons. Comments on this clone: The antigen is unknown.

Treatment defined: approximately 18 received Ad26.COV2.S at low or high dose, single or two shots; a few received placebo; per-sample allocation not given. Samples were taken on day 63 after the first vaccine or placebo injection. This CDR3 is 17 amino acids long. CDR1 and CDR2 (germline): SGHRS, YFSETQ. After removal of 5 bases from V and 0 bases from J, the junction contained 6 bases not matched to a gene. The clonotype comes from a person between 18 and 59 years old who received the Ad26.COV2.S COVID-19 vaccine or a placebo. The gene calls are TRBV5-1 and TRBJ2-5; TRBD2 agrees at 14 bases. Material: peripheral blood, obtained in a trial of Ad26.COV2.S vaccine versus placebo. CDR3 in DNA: TGCGCCAGCAGAAACGGACTAGCGGGAGGCTACCAAGAGACCCAGTACTTC. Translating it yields CASRNGLAGGYQETQYF.